These 32 T cell receptor beta chains share one sample of origin, sequenced in a study of blood T cell repertoires in COVID-19. Sequencing was performed with immunoSEQ multiplex PCR; in TCRdb, only in-frame clones are kept and a portion is missing. The sample consists of some 120,000 clones, about 88% of them appearing once. The specimen sequenced was peripheral blood. All receptors come from a man between 60 and 70 years old with COVID-19, enrolled during active disease.

This clone has just a few counts. The CDR3 region has the DNA TGTGCCAGCAGCTTATCGTCGCAGAGCGGCACAGATACGCAGTATTTT. As protein: CASSLSSQSGTDTQYF. V gene TRBV7-3 combines with J gene TRBJ2-3; D not resolved. The CDR3 has 16 amino acids. The germline CDR1 and CDR2 sequences are SGHTA and FQGTGA. V lost 2 bases, J lost 1 base, and 13 bases lay in between.

J is TRBJ1-5 and V is TRBV4-3, with TRBD1 as a possible D gene (6 bases). The V end lost 0 bases, the J end lost 3 bases, and 15 bases lay between the germline ends. Germline CDR1 and CDR2: LGHNA and YSLEER. The CDR3 spans 17 residues. CDR3 in amino acids: CASSQDWGGGYNQPQHF. The CDR3 coding sequence is TGCGCCAGCAGCCAAGATTGGGGAGGGGGGTACAATCAGCCCCAGCATTTT.

This clone occurred a few times. The chain links TRBV7-3 to TRBJ2-1, with TRBD1 matching over 7 bases. Germline loops: CDR1 SGHTA, CDR2 FQGTGA. CDR3 length equals 18 residues. Losses at the gene ends were 5 bases for V and 5 bases for J; bases not matched to a gene: 18. DNA of the CDR3: TGTGCCAGCAGCCACCGGGACAGACGCACGCGTAAAAACAATGAGCAGTTCTTC. This translates into CASSHRDRRTRKNNEQFF.

Turning to this clone: The sample has other DNA sequences that encode this CDR3 too. The V gene is TRBV5-1, the J gene TRBJ1-3; D unclear. CDR1 and CDR2 from the germline V gene are SGHRS and YFSETQ. This CDR3 is 13 amino acids long. Trimming took 4 bases from V and 0 from J, leaving 5 bases between them. The CDR3 nucleotides are TGCGCCAGCAGCCTGAGCTCTGGAAACACCATATATTTT. This translates into CASSLSSGNTIYF.

This rearrangement joins TRBV7-9 to TRBJ2-1, with TRBD2 matching 9 bases. The germline CDR1 and CDR2 sequences are SEHNR and FQNEAQ (reference sequence). The CDR3 has 16 amino acids. Trimming at V came to 1 base and at J to 6 bases, leaving 7 bases not matched to a gene. The CDR3 here is CASSLGAGGSVNEQFF. Written as DNA, the CDR3 is TGTGCCAGCAGCTTAGGGGCGGGAGGGTCGGTCAATGAGCAGTTCTTC.

The J gene is TRBJ1-6, the V gene TRBV11-2; possible D gene TRBD1, 6 bases. V gave up 6 bases and J gave up 4 bases, with 13 bases separating them. Germline assignment: CDR1 SGHAT and CDR2 FQNNGV. The CDR3 has 15 residues. The CDR3 DNA is TGTGCCAGCAGTCCCAATACAGGGTATAATTCACCCCTCCACTTT. Amino acid sequence: CASSPNTGYNSPLHF.

J is TRBJ2-1 and V is TRBV6-7; D is possibly TRBD1 (6 bases). TRBV6-7 falls under the ORF class, with uncertain function. The CDR3 consists of 16 residues. V gave up 10 bases and J gave up 4 bases, with 23 bases separating them. In DNA, the CDR3 is TGTGCCAATCCCGCCTGGACAGTCTCCCTTTACAATGAGCAGTTCTTC. Translating gives CANPAWTVSLYNEQFF.

This clone was seen more than once but under ten times. This chain links TRBV30 with TRBJ1-1; 8 nucleotides line up with TRBD1. Germline V CDR1 and CDR2: GTSNPN, SVGIG (reference sequence). Trimming at V came to 5 bases and at J to 4 bases, leaving 9 bases not matched to a gene. The CDR3 has 14 residues. CDR3: CAWAPRGLGTEAFF. In nucleotides, the CDR3 is TGTGCCTGGGCTCCCAGGGGGCTGGGCACTGAAGCTTTCTTT. The entire variable domain, with the rest obtained from reference TRBV30 and TRBJ1-1, is as follows: SQTIHQWPATLVQPVGSPLSLECTVEGTSNPNLYWYRQAAGRGLQLLFYSVGIGQISSEVPQNLSASRPQDRQFILSSKKLLLSDSGFYLCAWAPRGLGTEAFFGQGTRLTVV.

The chain uses TRBV13 and TRBJ1-2; D perhaps matches TRBD1 (6 bases). The CDR3 runs 14 residues. CDR1 and CDR2 from the germline V gene are PRHDT and FYEKMQ (reference sequence). Deletions cut 8 bases from V and 4 bases from J, with 17 bases between. The CDR3 sequence is CASSRKGESYGYTF. The CDR3 DNA reads as TGTGCCAGCTCACGTAAGGGGGAGAGCTATGGCTACACCTTC.

The rearrangement uses TRBV28 and TRBJ1-5; 8 bases are a match to TRBD1. J lost 5 bases, V lost 5 bases, and 8 bases had no gene match. This CDR3 has 15 residues. CDR1 and CDR2 from the germline V gene are MDHEN and SYDVKM. The DNA of the CDR3 is TGTGCCAGCAGTCACTCGCGACAGGGGTATCAGCCCCAGCATTTT. It encodes CASSHSRQGYQPQHF.

The rearrangement joins TRBV9 to TRBJ1-2; no firm D call. The germline V gene encodes CDR1 SGDLS and CDR2 YYNGEE. V lost 0 bases and J lost 3, with 6 bases in between. This CDR3 spans 13 amino acids. The CDR3 sequence: CASSVDQDYGYTF. In DNA, the CDR3 is TGTGCCAGCAGCGTAGACCAGGACTATGGCTACACCTTC.

This chain connects TRBV7-2 to TRBJ2-7; D gene ambiguous. The CDR3 has 13 residues. V lost 0 bases, J lost 3 bases, and 6 bases lay in between. Germline CDR1 reads SGHTA; CDR2 reads FQGNSA. CDR3 in amino acids: CASSLAPRYEQYF. Here the CDR3 DNA reads TGTGCCAGCAGCTTAGCCCCTCGCTACGAGCAGTACTTC.

The rearrangement links TRBV19 to TRBJ2-1; possible D gene TRBD1, 6 bases. CDR1 is LNHDA, CDR2 SQIVND, per germline (reference sequence). This CDR3 region has 16 residues. Trimming shortened V by 6 bases and J by 1 base, and 16 bases separated the two germline ends. The DNA of the CDR3 is TGTGCCAGTAGCGAATACAGGGCTGGATCCTACAATGAGCAGTTCTTC. Translating it yields CASSEYRAGSYNEQFF. The whole variable domain, remainder taken from reference TRBV19 and TRBJ2-1, is DGGITQSPKYLFRKEGQNVTLSCEQNLNHDAMYWYRQDPGQGLRLIYYSQIVNDFQKGDIAEGYSVSREKKESFPLTVTSAQKNPTAFYLCASSEYRAGSYNEQFFGPGTRLTVL.

The table lists this clone with a few counts. CDR3 nucleotide sequence: TGTGCCAGCAGTTACTCGGGACAGTACAATGAGCAGTTCTTC. This translates into CASSYSGQYNEQFF. This sequence joins TRBV6-5 and TRBJ2-1, with 7 bases aligning to TRBD1. Losses at the gene ends were 0 bases for V and 4 bases for J; bases not matched to a gene: 0. The CDR3 is 14 amino acids. The germline gives CDR1 MNHEY, CDR2 SVGAGI.

The chain joins TRBV4-2 to TRBJ1-1, with TRBD1 matching over 7 bases. Germline V lookup: CDR1 LGHNA, CDR2 YNFKEQ. CDR3 size: 15 residues. The J segment lost 11 bases and the V segment lost 1 base, leaving 13 bases of the junction unmatched. CDR3 coding DNA: TGTGCCAGCAGCCAAGGCCCGGATAAGGGGGCGACCGCTTTCTTT. Encoded protein: CASSQGPDKGATAFF.

The chain recombines TRBV7-9 with TRBJ2-1, with D perhaps matching TRBD2 (6 bases). Trimming stripped 5 bases from V and 6 bases from J, with 17 bases between. The germline gives CDR1 SEHNR, CDR2 FQNEAQ (reference sequence). This CDR3 has 15 amino acids. The CDR3 region is CASSPRDSAVNEQFF. DNA of the CDR3: TGTGCCAGCAGCCCTCGGGACTCAGCGGTCAATGAGCAGTTCTTC.

V gene TRBV10-3 combines with J gene TRBJ2-2; D not resolved. Germline V gene data show CDR1 as ENHRY and CDR2 as SYGVKD. Trimming removed 3 bases at V and 4 bases at J, with 3 bases between. The length of the CDR3 is 12 residues. The CDR3 sequence is CAISDVTGELFF. Written as DNA, the CDR3 is TGTGCCATCAGTGACGTCACCGGGGAGCTGTTTTTT.

J is TRBJ2-7 and V is TRBV29-1, with TRBD1 identical over 7 bases. Germline V gene data show CDR1 as SQVTM and CDR2 as ANQGSEA. V lost 4 bases to trimming and J lost 1 base; unmatched junction nucleotides: 7. The CDR3 consists of 14 residues. The CDR3 region is CSVGPTGKSYEQYF. The CDR3 coding sequence is TGCAGCGTTGGCCCGACAGGGAAGTCCTACGAGCAGTACTTC.

This clone was observed a few times. This chain links TRBV11-2 with TRBJ2-2; TRBD2 matches 10 bases. The V gene end was trimmed by 6 bases and the J gene end by 3 bases; junction bases not matched to a gene: 4. The CDR3 runs to 15 residues. CDR1 and CDR2 from the germline V gene are SGHAT and FQNNGV. CDR3 sequence (DNA): TGTGCCAGCAGGCCGCTAGCGGGAGACACCGGGGAGCTGTTTTTT. Translation gives CASRPLAGDTGELFF.

The chain couples TRBV5-5 to TRBJ2-4; TRBD2 agrees at 8 bases. V lost 4 bases and J lost 0; bases outside the gene matches: 12. The CDR3 is made up of 18 amino acids. In germline, CDR1 is SGHKS, CDR2 YYEKEE (reference sequence). CDR3 sequence reads: CASSLNLLADLAKNIQYF. Here the CDR3 DNA reads TGTGCCAGCAGCCTCAATCTACTAGCGGATCTAGCCAAAAACATTCAGTACTTC.

The chain carries TRBV11-1 and TRBJ1-2; 7 bases align to TRBD1. The CDR3 spans 14 residues. V dropped 3 bases and J dropped 7; count of bases not matched to a gene: 8. CDR1 is SGHAT, CDR2 FQDESV, per germline (reference sequence). The CDR3 here is CASSFVDRETGYTF. For the CDR3, the DNA is TGTGCCAGCAGCTTCGTCGACAGGGAGACTGGCTACACCTTC.

The chain has TRBV9 and TRBJ2-1, with 7 bases lining up with TRBD2. Per germline, CDR1 SGDLS and CDR2 YYNGEE. The CDR3 is 17 amino acids. The V gene end was trimmed by 1 base and the J gene end by 4 bases; junction bases not matched to a gene: 11. CDR3 region: CASSVSRLVGGYNEQFF. The CDR3 DNA follows: TGTGCCAGCAGCGTATCCCGACTAGTCGGGGGGTACAATGAGCAGTTCTTC.

The chain carries TRBV7-9 and TRBJ2-7, with 11 bases identical to TRBD2. V gave up 4 bases and J gave up 4 bases; unmatched junction bases: 3. Per the germline V gene, CDR1 is SEHNR and CDR2 is FQNEAQ (reference sequence). The CDR3 spans 14 residues. CDR3 residues: CASSSSGRRYEQYF. The CDR3 nucleotides are TGTGCCAGCAGCTCTAGCGGGAGGAGATACGAGCAGTACTTC.

This clone was observed a single time. The chain is built from TRBV27 and TRBJ2-3, with 9 bases identical to TRBD2. Germline V lookup: CDR1 MNHEY, CDR2 SMNVEV (reference sequence). After removal of 8 bases from V and 5 bases from J, the junction contained 23 bases not matched to a gene. The CDR3 totals 19 residues. The CDR3 here is CASSPSHAGGIWVVDTQYF. Here the CDR3 DNA reads TGTGCCAGCTCCCCTTCCCACGCGGGAGGGATATGGGTTGTAGATACGCAGTATTTT.

The chain has TRBV27 and TRBJ1-1, with 10 bases identical to TRBD1. This CDR3 spans 20 amino acids. Germline trimming cut 5 bases from V and 5 bases from J; bases unmatched to any gene: 23. CDR1 MNHEY and CDR2 SMNVEV come from the germline V gene (reference sequence). The chain's CDR3 is CASSTPGQGPHRTLGTEAFF. The CDR3 DNA reads TGTGCCAGCAGTACTCCGGGACAGGGGCCCCACCGAACACTGGGGACTGAAGCTTTCTTT.

In nucleotides, the CDR3 is TGTGCCAGCAGCCAAGATATTCCCAGTCAAGCCAAAAACATTCAGTACTTC. It translates to CASSQDIPSQAKNIQYF. The chain is built from TRBV3-1 (or the pseudogene TRBV3-2) and TRBJ2-4; D not certain. Trimming left V 0 bases short and J 0 bases short, with 12 bases between. The germline V gene has CDR1 LGHDT and CDR2 YNNKEL (reference sequence). The CDR3 covers 17 residues.

This chain joins TRBV9 and TRBJ2-5; 9 bases fit TRBD2. Germline V gene data show CDR1 as SGDLS and CDR2 as YYNGEE. The CDR3 has 14 residues. Trimming at V came to 3 bases and at J to 3 bases, leaving 3 bases not matched to a gene. The CDR3 bases are TGTGCCAGCAGCGCTAGCGGGACGGAAGAGACCCAGTACTTC. Encoded protein: CASSASGTEETQYF.

This chain uses TRBV2 with TRBJ2-5, with 9 nucleotides matching TRBD2. Trimming took 0 bases from V and 5 from J; bases not matched to a gene: 7. This CDR3 comprises 16 residues. Germline V gene sequence: CDR1 SNHLY, CDR2 FYNNEI. The CDR3: CASSEAGSGSGETQYF. DNA for the CDR3: TGTGCCAGCAGTGAAGCTGGTAGCGGGAGTGGGGAGACCCAGTACTTC.

J is TRBJ1-5 and V is TRBV2, with D perhaps matching TRBD1 (5 bases). Per the germline V gene, CDR1 is SNHLY and CDR2 is FYNNEI. This CDR3 is built from 12 residues. The germline V and J ends were trimmed by 9 bases and 7 bases, with 13 bases remaining between them. For the CDR3, the DNA is TGTGCCAGTGGGGGGGAAGGGCAGCCCCAGCATTTT. It translates to CASGGEGQPQHF.

The V gene is TRBV7-2, the J gene TRBJ1-1; D might be TRBD1 (5 bases). Germline lookup yields CDR1 SGHTA and CDR2 FQGNSA. Trimming left V 3 bases short and J 0 bases short, with 8 bases between. The CDR3 is 14 amino acids. The CDR3 loop reads CASSFQGMNTEAFF. The CDR3 bases are TGTGCCAGCAGCTTCCAGGGCATGAACACTGAAGCTTTCTTT.

V usage is TRBV27 and J usage is TRBJ1-1; 8 nucleotides agree with TRBD1. V lost 3 bases to trimming and J lost 7 bases; unmatched junction nucleotides: 10. The CDR3 runs to 15 residues. Germline CDR1 and CDR2: MNHEY and SMNVEV (reference sequence). CDR3 in amino acids: CASSFHGQGFGEAFF. CDR3 sequence (DNA): TGTGCCAGCAGTTTCCACGGACAGGGCTTTGGTGAAGCTTTCTTT.

The V and J genes are TRBV30 and TRBJ1-3, with TRBD1 matching 9 bases. V shed 2 bases and J 2 bases; nucleotides not matched to a gene: 4. There are 15 residues in the CDR3. The V gene's germline CDR1 is GTSNPN and CDR2 SVGIG (reference sequence). CDR3 coding DNA: TGTGCCTGGAGTCGGGGACAGGGAACTGGAAACACCATATATTTT. It translates to CAWSRGQGTGNTIYF.